The next 7 T cell receptor beta chains were all read from a single sample in a study of CD8+CD57+ T cells in acquired aplastic anemia. Profiles of TCR beta VDJ and CDR3 were generated from a genomic DNA template. Via MiXCR, TCRdb re-called the reads, giving one row per CDR3 protein. The sample lists 180,000 or so distinct CDR3 sequences, around half occurring once. Patients picked for sequencing had shown CD8+CD57+ cell expansion detected by flow cytometry. Sequencing used sorted CD4+, CD8+, or CD8+CD57+ T cells (not recorded which) from PBMCs. The receptors were sampled from a human donor with aplastic anemia.

The V and J genes are TRBV2 and TRBJ2-7; TRBD1 matches 7 bases. CDR3 size: 15 residues. CDR1 is SNHLY, CDR2 FYNNEI, per germline. V shed 3 bases and J 4 bases; nucleotides not matched to a gene: 9. This chain's CDR3 is CASSEYRGRGYEQYF. As DNA, the CDR3 is TGTGCCAGCAGTGAGTACAGGGGACGTGGGTACGAGCAGTACTTC.

This clonotype was seen ten or more times. The V call is TRBV12-3 or TRBV12-4, the J call TRBJ1-2; D possibly corresponds to TRBD1 (6 bases). Deletions cut 3 bases from V and 8 bases from J, with 13 bases between. The CDR3 runs 13 residues. The CDR3 here is CASSFQGLGGYTF. The DNA for the CDR3 is TGTGCCAGCAGTTTCCAGGGGCTCGGCGGCTACACCTTC.

The chain is built from TRBV2 and TRBJ2-7; D not certain. Per germline, CDR1 SNHLY and CDR2 FYNNEI. Trimming removed 6 bases from V and 5 bases from J, with 2 bases in between. CDR3 length: 9 residues. The CDR3 nucleotides are TGTGCCAGCAGCAACGAGCAGTACTTC. Encoded protein: CASSNEQYF.

In this sample, this clonotype turned up many times. The J gene is TRBJ1-1, the V gene TRBV7-2; D unresolved. Trimming pared 2 bases from V and 2 bases from J, leaving 12 bases between. CDR3 length: 15 amino acids. Germline CDR1 and CDR2: SGHTA and FQGNSA. This CDR3 is CASSLLGGLNTEAFF. The CDR3 nucleotides read TGTGCCAGCAGCTTACTCGGCGGTCTCAACACTGAAGCTTTCTTT. The full variable domain, completed using reference TRBV7-2 and TRBJ1-1, is GAGVSQSPSNKVTEKGKDVELRCDPISGHTALYWYRQSLGQGLEFLIYFQGNSAPDKSGLPSDRFSAERTGGSVSTLTIQRTQQEDSAVYLCASSLLGGLNTEAFFGQGTRLTVV.

There are many counts of this clonotype. CDR3 in amino acids: CASRGDGQGVHGYTF. As DNA, the CDR3 is TGTGCCAGCAGGGGAGACGGACAGGGGGTCCATGGCTACACCTTC. This rearrangement joins TRBV6-1 to TRBJ1-2, with 10 bases aligning to TRBD1. There are 15 residues in the CDR3. In germline, CDR1 is MNHNS, CDR2 SASEGT. The V and J ends lost 6 bases and 6 bases, in that order; junction bases with no gene match: 10.

This clonotype was seen at least ten times. This rearrangement joins TRBV11-3 to TRBJ2-5; 7 bases fit TRBD1. CDR3 size: 14 residues. Germline assignment: CDR1 SGHNT and CDR2 YENEEA. Trimming took 5 bases from V and 5 from J; bases not matched to a gene: 8. CDR3 region: CASSPSTGWETQYF. CDR3 DNA sequence: TGTGCCAGCAGCCCCTCGACAGGGTGGGAGACCCAGTACTTC.

This clonotype was detected ten times or more. The V and J genes are TRBV20-1 and TRBJ1-1; D gene uncertain. Germline V gene sequence: CDR1 DFQATT, CDR2 SNEGSKA (reference sequence). CDR3 length: 11 amino acids. Between the trimmed V and J ends, which lost 7 bases and 4 bases, there was a span of 10 bases. DNA of the CDR3: TGCAGTGTCACCACCCCCACTGAAGCTTTCTTT. This codes for CSVTTPTEAFF.